This is a list of T cell receptor beta chains from one sample in a study of blood T cell repertoires in COVID-19. TCRdb keeps only in-frame clones here, not all; method: immunoSEQ multiplex PCR. The sample holds 110,000 to 150,000 clones, roughly 77% seen once. Sequenced: peripheral blood. Receptors originate from a woman in her 70s with COVID-19, enrolled during active disease. The CDR3 runs from the conserved cysteine through the conserved F or W. A D gene is named only where the DNA matches it firmly. Rows may omit the clone size; those that give it use once, few, many or a size class.

V gene	D gene	clone size	J gene	CDR3 DNA	CDR3 protein
TRBV6-4	-	-	TRBJ2-5	TGTGCCTACTGCGGGCATGACCAAGAGACCCAGTACTTC	CAYCGHDQETQYF
TRBV19	TRBD1	few	TRBJ1-6	TGTGCCAGTATGGGGGACAGCGGTAATTCACCCCTCCACTTT	CASMGDSGNSPLHF
TRBV3-1/TRBV3-2	-	-	TRBJ2-4	TGTGCCAGCAGCCAAGGGCCGCGGGATCAGTACTTC	CASSQGPRDQYF
TRBV30	TRBD1	few	TRBJ2-7	TGTGCCTGCCGGACAGGGAATTCCTACGAGCAGTACTTC	CACRTGNSYEQYF
TRBV6-5	-	-	TRBJ1-3	TGTGCCAGCATGGTGGGGAGTTCCATATATTTT	CASMVGSSIYF
TRBV3-1/TRBV3-2	-	-	TRBJ1-1	TGTGCCAGCAAGGCCCGAGGGGGGAACACTGAAGCTTTCTTT	CASKARGGNTEAFF
TRBV4-2	TRBD1	few	TRBJ1-1	TGTGCCAGCAGCGCACCAGGGGGACTCACTGAAGCTTTCTTT	CASSAPGGLTEAFF
TRBV9	TRBD1	-	TRBJ1-3	TGTGCCAGCAGCGCAGGGAGAGGGGACAGGGGAAACACCATATATTTT	CASSAGRGDRGNTIYF
TRBV2	-	once	TRBJ1-5	TGTGCCAGCAGCGGTGCACCCAATCAGCCCCAGCATTTT	CASSGAPNQPQHF
TRBV2	-	-	TRBJ1-3	TGTGCCAGCAGGCCGCAGGACAGCCTCTCTGGAAACACCATATATTTT	CASRPQDSLSGNTIYF
TRBV9	-	-	TRBJ2-3	TGTGCCAGCAGCGTCAGGCAGTCTTCCACAGATACGCAGTATTTT	CASSVRQSSTDTQYF
TRBV6-5	TRBD1	-	TRBJ2-7	TGTGCCAGTGCTCGGGGACAGGGGTCTTACGAGCAGTACTTC	CASARGQGSYEQYF
TRBV11-3	-	-	TRBJ1-1	TGTGCCAGCGAGTCTGGAGGTGGTGAAGCTTTCTTT	CASESGGGEAFF
TRBV2	-	-	TRBJ1-4	TGTGCCAGCAGCGGGACACAAGGTGAAAAACTGTTTTTT	CASSGTQGEKLFF
TRBV3-1/TRBV3-2	TRBD2	-	TRBJ2-5	TGTGCCAGCAGCCAAGCTAGCGGGGGGTACTGGGGGGAGACCCAGTACTTC	CASSQASGGYWGETQYF
TRBV5-8	-	-	TRBJ1-5	TGTGCCAGCAGTCGATTCGGGCTGCAGGGTCAGCCCCAGCATTTT	CASSRFGLQGQPQHF
TRBV3-1/TRBV3-2	-	-	TRBJ2-7	TGTGCCAGCAGCCCAAAGACAGGTCGGTCCTACGAGCAGTACTTC	CASSPKTGRSYEQYF
TRBV2	-	few	TRBJ1-1	TGTGCCAGCAAGGCAGGGCTCGACGCTGAAGCTTTCTTT	CASKAGLDAEAFF
TRBV5-1	TRBD1	few	TRBJ2-5	TGCGCCAGCAAACAGGGGGAGACCCAGTACTTC	CASKQGETQYF
TRBV2	TRBD1	-	TRBJ2-6	TGTGCCAGCAGTGTCCCGACAGGGGGCGCGGGTGGGGCCAACGTCCTGACTTTC	CASSVPTGGAGGANVLTF
TRBV18	-	few	TRBJ2-7	TGTGCCAGCTCAACGGCCGACAGCCACGAGCAGTACTTC	CASSTADSHEQYF
TRBV28	-	-	TRBJ1-4	TGTGCCAGCAGGAGGGCTAGTGCAACTAATGAAAAACTGTTTTTT	CASRRASATNEKLFF
TRBV7-3	TRBD2	-	TRBJ2-1	TGTGCCAGCAGCATCCGACGTACTAGCGGGGGTAGTCATGAGCAGTTCTTC	CASSIRRTSGGSHEQFF
TRBV30	-	-	TRBJ2-5	TGTGCCTGGAACTCAAACCAAGAGACCCAGTACTTC	CAWNSNQETQYF
TRBV5-1	TRBD1	-	TRBJ1-6	TGCGCCAGCAGCTTGGAAACAGGGGCTAATTCACCCCTCCACTTT	CASSLETGANSPLHF
TRBV7-9	TRBD1	-	TRBJ2-3	TGTGCCAGCAGCCCACCTCGTCCCTTAGGGACAGGGAGAACAGATACGCAGTATTTT	CASSPPRPLGTGRTDTQYF
TRBV7-9	TRBD1	-	TRBJ2-2	TGTGCCAGCATCGGGGACAGGGTGTACGGGGAGCTGTTTTTT	CASIGDRVYGELFF